The rows below give T cell receptor beta chains drawn from one sample of a study of post-analysis software for immune sequencing data. TCRdb processed the PCR reads anew with MiXCR; each CDR3 protein has one entry. The sample records roughly 430,000 distinct CDR3 sequences, over 30% being singletons. Sequenced input: blood. The receptor source for this set is a girl aged 2 to 10 with multiple sclerosis. The CDR3 runs from the conserved cysteine through the conserved F or W. The D gene is left open where the match is weak. Clone sizes are given selectively: once, few, many, or a class where the clone is expanded.

V gene: TRBV29-1; D gene: TRBD1; clone size: NA; J gene: TRBJ2-7; CDR3 DNA: TGCAGCGTTGCTGGACAGGGTTTGGGGTACGAGCAGTACTTC; CDR3 protein: CSVAGQGLGYEQYF
V gene: TRBV5-1; D gene: NA; clone size: NA; J gene: TRBJ2-7; CDR3 DNA: TGCGCCAGCAGCCGATTCTGGGACGGAGATTCCGAGCAGTACTTC; CDR3 protein: CASSRFWDGDSEQYF
V gene: TRBV19; D gene: NA; clone size: NA; J gene: TRBJ1-2; CDR3 DNA: TGTGCCAGCAAGCAGGGGAGAGCTAACTATGGCTACACCTTC; CDR3 protein: CASKQGRANYGYTF
V gene: TRBV6-2/TRBV6-3; D gene: TRBD1; clone size: few; J gene: TRBJ1-1; CDR3 DNA: TGTGCCAGCACCTACATTGGGACAGGAGAAGCTTTCTTT; CDR3 protein: CASTYIGTGEAFF
V gene: TRBV20-1; D gene: NA; clone size: few; J gene: TRBJ2-1; CDR3 DNA: TGCAGTGCCTCATTAGCGGTTAGCTCCTACAATGAGCAGTTCTTC; CDR3 protein: CSASLAVSSYNEQFF
V gene: TRBV24-1; D gene: NA; clone size: once; J gene: TRBJ1-5; CDR3 DNA: TGTGCCACCAGTGACCCGGATCAGCCCCAGCATTTT; CDR3 protein: CATSDPDQPQHF
V gene: TRBV3-1; D gene: TRBD1; clone size: NA; J gene: TRBJ1-5; CDR3 DNA: TGTGCCAGCAGCGCACAGGGGGCGGGTCAGCCCCAGCATTTT; CDR3 protein: CASSAQGAGQPQHF
V gene: TRBV25-1; D gene: TRBD1; clone size: once; J gene: TRBJ2-5; CDR3 DNA: TGTGCCAGCCACCAGTCTGGGGGACAGGGGCATGAGACCCAGTACTTC; CDR3 protein: CASHQSGGQGHETQYF
V gene: TRBV18; D gene: NA; clone size: NA; J gene: TRBJ2-7; CDR3 DNA: TGTGCCAGCTCACCATCCTCTAACTTCTACGAGCAGTACTTC; CDR3 protein: CASSPSSNFYEQYF
V gene: TRBV12-3/TRBV12-4; D gene: NA; clone size: few; J gene: TRBJ2-3; CDR3 DNA: TGTGCCAGCAGCTTAGGGGGGATCGGCACAGATACGCAGTATTTT; CDR3 protein: CASSLGGIGTDTQYF
V gene: TRBV9; D gene: TRBD1; clone size: NA; J gene: TRBJ2-5; CDR3 DNA: TGTGCCAGCAGCGTAACGGGACAGGGGAGTGTTGGGCAAGAGACCCAGTACTTC; CDR3 protein: CASSVTGQGSVGQETQYF
V gene: TRBV2; D gene: NA; clone size: NA; J gene: TRBJ1-4; CDR3 DNA: TGTGCCAGCAGTGAGGGCAGGGATAATGAAAAACTGTTTTTT; CDR3 protein: CASSEGRDNEKLFF
V gene: TRBV6-5; D gene: NA; clone size: few; J gene: TRBJ2-5; CDR3 DNA: TGTGCCAGCAGTCGGGGCCCAACGCAGACCCAGTACTTC; CDR3 protein: CASSRGPTQTQYF
V gene: TRBV27; D gene: TRBD2; clone size: few; J gene: TRBJ2-1; CDR3 DNA: TGTGCCAGCAGCACCTCCGGGACTAGCGGGGGGCGGGAGTTCTTC; CDR3 protein: CASSTSGTSGGREFF
V gene: TRBV20-1; D gene: TRBD2; clone size: few; J gene: TRBJ2-1; CDR3 DNA: TGCGGAGGCAGGGCGGGAGGGTATTGGAATGAGCAGTTCTTC; CDR3 protein: CGGRAGGYWNEQFF
V gene: TRBV20-1; D gene: NA; clone size: few; J gene: TRBJ2-7; CDR3 DNA: TGCAGTGCTAGAGATCGACTTTACGAGCAGTACTTC; CDR3 protein: CSARDRLYEQYF